This TCR beta chain derives from a study of human T cells and chemical hapten exposure. In the study overall: Alopecia areata, totalis or universalis affected patients who were mostly female.

The time point denotes: patch test 2, 6 weeks after DPC sensitization. This sample's treatment: therapeutic diphenylcyclopropenone sensitization with weekly scalp DPC. Extraction of total RNA was performed on unfractionated whole blood. Trimming cost V 1 base and J 7 bases; bases outside gene matches: 7. CDR3 length equals 15 residues. This clonotype has more than one count but fewer than ten. TCRdb analysed the RACE reads with MiXCR anew, one entry per CDR3 protein. The sample holds approximately 80,000 distinct CDR3 sequences, about 10% seen once. The source material was whole blood, sampled in connection with sensitization to the hapten diphenylcyclopropenone (DPC). The clonotype comes from a woman aged 45-60 years with alopecia areata. Some clones in this sample may be carry-over from other donors' samples. V usage is TRBV12-3 or TRBV12-4 and J usage is TRBJ2-1; 7 bases agree with TRBD2. The CDR3 region is CASSLEGGSKNEQFF. CDR3 nucleotides: TGTGCCAGCAGTTTAGAGGGCGGGAGTAAGAATGAGCAGTTCTTC.